The 3 T cell receptor beta chains in this list originate from one sample, sequenced in a study of Ad26.COV2.S vaccination and SARS-CoV-2 variants. Stated treatment: around 19 received Ad26.COV2.S at low or high dose, single or two shots; five or six received placebo; per-sample allocation not given. After the first vaccine or placebo injection, samples were drawn on day 63. The table came from immunoSEQ multiplex PCR; TCRdb's copy has only in-frame clones and leaves some out. Among fewer than 800,000 clones listed, more than 80% were seen once. The sample here was peripheral blood, taken in a trial of Ad26.COV2.S vaccine versus placebo. The origin of the receptors is a person aged 18-65 years who received the Ad26.COV2.S COVID-19 vaccine or a placebo.

V gene TRBV19 combines with J gene TRBJ1-5; no reliable D call. V gave up 5 bases and J gave up 1 base, with 9 bases separating them. The germline V gene has CDR1 LNHDA and CDR2 SQIVND (reference sequence). This CDR3 comprises 14 residues. In nucleotides, the CDR3 is TGTGCCAGTAGTCCGGGAGTCAGCAATCAGCCCCAGCATTTT. This codes for CASSPGVSNQPQHF.

This clone showed up just a few times. This rearrangement joins TRBV10-3 to TRBJ1-2; D is ambiguous. V lost 0 bases and J 8 bases, leaving 13 bases between the germline ends. This CDR3 is built from 14 residues. Germline loops: CDR1 ENHRY, CDR2 SYGVKD. The CDR3: CAISESVQHYGYTF. In DNA form, the CDR3 reads TGTGCCATCAGTGAGTCGGTACAGCATTACGGCTACACCTTC.

In the case of this clone: The same CDR3 arises from other DNA sequences in this sample as well. The chain combines TRBV5-1 with TRBJ2-2; D may be TRBD1 (7 bases). V lost 1 base, J lost 2 bases, and 9 bases lay in between. The CDR3 loop spans 15 amino acids. Germline V CDR1 and CDR2: SGHRS, YFSETQ. For the CDR3, the DNA is TGCGCCAGCAGCTTGCAGGGGGGAAACACCGGGGAGCTGTTTTTT. Translated: CASSLQGGNTGELFF.